This T cell receptor (beta chain) was captured in a study of graft-versus-host responses after intestinal transplantation. Study as a whole: As for transplant type, recipients had multivisceral, liver-intestinal, or isolated intestinal grafts. Once they had received anti-thymocyte globulin induction, all recipients took tacrolimus and steroids for three to four years. Notes on the study in general: Early after transplant, HvG declines were associated with peak levels of circulating GvH clones. The recipient marrow held GvH clones, and some of them showed up first in ileum or blood.

As concerns this clone: Antigen: not known.

Germline V lookup: CDR1 SGHDN, CDR2 FVKESK. The CDR3 runs 11 residues. V lost 6 bases and J 9 bases, leaving 9 bases between the germline ends. Here immunoSEQ multiplex PCR was the method, and the copy in TCRdb shows in-frame clones only, minus some. The data hold nearly 95,000 clones, with 85% to 95% observed a single time. The genes are TRBV14 and TRBJ2-1; D is unresolved. Material: unstimulated CD8+ T cells sorted from spleen or lymph node cells, obtained before intestinal transplant. The receptor's source is a human donor who received an intestinal transplant. The CDR3 reads CASSSPGEQFF. The CDR3 DNA reads TGTGCCAGCAGTAGCCCGGGTGAGCAGTTCTTC.